The entry below describes one T cell receptor (beta chain). The target antigen is unknown. A read error may explain this, as a much larger clone is one base away. Time point specified: pre-sensitization, week 0. Treatment defined: therapeutic diphenylcyclopropenone sensitization with weekly scalp DPC. The data derive from a study of human T cells and chemical hapten exposure. Study-wide background: Throughout a study of approximately 5 months, patients underwent weekly scalp administration of diphenylcyclopropenone doses.

The V gene's germline CDR1 is SGHRS and CDR2 YFSETQ. Deletions cut 2 bases from V and 7 bases from J, with 16 bases between. This CDR3 has 15 residues. What the library attached to individual cDNA molecules were unique molecular identifiers. TCRdb reprocessed the RACE reads via MiXCR and lists one record per CDR3 protein. Of 50,000 to 65,000 distinct CDR3 sequences detected, approximately 11% appear once; the ten largest clones hold roughly 4.3%. Study-wide results and limits: The immune response of these alopecia patients might not match healthy individuals'.

The chain carries TRBV5-1 and TRBJ2-1, with a weak D call TRBD2 (6 bases). The material sequenced was whole blood, taken in connection with sensitization to the hapten diphenylcyclopropenone (DPC). The clonotype comes from a woman in her thirties or forties with alopecia areata. Some clones in this sample may be carry-over from other donors' samples. In nucleotides, the CDR3 is TGCGCCAGCAGCTTTGCTAGCGTGAGGGAGAATGAGCAGTTCTTC. Its protein is CASSFASVRENEQFF.